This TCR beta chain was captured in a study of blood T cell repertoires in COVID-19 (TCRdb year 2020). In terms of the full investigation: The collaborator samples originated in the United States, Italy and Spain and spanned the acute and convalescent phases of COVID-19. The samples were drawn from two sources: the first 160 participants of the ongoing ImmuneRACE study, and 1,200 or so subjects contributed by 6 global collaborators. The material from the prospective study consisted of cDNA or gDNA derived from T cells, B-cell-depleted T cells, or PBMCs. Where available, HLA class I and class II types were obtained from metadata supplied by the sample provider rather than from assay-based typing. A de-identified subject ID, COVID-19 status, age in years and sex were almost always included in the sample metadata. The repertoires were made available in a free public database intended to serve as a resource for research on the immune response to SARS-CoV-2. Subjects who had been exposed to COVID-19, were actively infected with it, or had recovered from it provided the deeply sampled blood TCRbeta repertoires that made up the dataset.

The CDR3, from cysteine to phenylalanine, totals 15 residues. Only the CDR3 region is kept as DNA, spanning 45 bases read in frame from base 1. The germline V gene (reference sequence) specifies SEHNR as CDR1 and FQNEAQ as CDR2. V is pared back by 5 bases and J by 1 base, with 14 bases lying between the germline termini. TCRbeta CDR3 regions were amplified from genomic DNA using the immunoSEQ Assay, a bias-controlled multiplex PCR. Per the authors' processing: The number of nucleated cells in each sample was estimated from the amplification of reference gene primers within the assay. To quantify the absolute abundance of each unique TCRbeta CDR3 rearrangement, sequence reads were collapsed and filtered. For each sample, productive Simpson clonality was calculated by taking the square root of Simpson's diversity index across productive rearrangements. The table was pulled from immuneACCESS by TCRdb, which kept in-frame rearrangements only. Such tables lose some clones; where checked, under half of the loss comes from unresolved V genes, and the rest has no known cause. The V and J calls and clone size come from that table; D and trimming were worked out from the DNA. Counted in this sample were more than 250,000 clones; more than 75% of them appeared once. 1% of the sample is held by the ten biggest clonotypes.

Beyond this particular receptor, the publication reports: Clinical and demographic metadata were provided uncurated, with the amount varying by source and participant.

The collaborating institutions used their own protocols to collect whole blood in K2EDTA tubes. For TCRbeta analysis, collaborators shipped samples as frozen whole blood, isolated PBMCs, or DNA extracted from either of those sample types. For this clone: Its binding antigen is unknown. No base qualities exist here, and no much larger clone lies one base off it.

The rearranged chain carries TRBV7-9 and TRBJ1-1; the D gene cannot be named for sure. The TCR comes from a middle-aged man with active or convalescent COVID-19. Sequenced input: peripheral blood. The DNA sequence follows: TGTGCCAGCAGCCCCCGTGAGGGCCAGAACACTGAAGCTTTCTTT. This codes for CASSPREGQNTEAFF.